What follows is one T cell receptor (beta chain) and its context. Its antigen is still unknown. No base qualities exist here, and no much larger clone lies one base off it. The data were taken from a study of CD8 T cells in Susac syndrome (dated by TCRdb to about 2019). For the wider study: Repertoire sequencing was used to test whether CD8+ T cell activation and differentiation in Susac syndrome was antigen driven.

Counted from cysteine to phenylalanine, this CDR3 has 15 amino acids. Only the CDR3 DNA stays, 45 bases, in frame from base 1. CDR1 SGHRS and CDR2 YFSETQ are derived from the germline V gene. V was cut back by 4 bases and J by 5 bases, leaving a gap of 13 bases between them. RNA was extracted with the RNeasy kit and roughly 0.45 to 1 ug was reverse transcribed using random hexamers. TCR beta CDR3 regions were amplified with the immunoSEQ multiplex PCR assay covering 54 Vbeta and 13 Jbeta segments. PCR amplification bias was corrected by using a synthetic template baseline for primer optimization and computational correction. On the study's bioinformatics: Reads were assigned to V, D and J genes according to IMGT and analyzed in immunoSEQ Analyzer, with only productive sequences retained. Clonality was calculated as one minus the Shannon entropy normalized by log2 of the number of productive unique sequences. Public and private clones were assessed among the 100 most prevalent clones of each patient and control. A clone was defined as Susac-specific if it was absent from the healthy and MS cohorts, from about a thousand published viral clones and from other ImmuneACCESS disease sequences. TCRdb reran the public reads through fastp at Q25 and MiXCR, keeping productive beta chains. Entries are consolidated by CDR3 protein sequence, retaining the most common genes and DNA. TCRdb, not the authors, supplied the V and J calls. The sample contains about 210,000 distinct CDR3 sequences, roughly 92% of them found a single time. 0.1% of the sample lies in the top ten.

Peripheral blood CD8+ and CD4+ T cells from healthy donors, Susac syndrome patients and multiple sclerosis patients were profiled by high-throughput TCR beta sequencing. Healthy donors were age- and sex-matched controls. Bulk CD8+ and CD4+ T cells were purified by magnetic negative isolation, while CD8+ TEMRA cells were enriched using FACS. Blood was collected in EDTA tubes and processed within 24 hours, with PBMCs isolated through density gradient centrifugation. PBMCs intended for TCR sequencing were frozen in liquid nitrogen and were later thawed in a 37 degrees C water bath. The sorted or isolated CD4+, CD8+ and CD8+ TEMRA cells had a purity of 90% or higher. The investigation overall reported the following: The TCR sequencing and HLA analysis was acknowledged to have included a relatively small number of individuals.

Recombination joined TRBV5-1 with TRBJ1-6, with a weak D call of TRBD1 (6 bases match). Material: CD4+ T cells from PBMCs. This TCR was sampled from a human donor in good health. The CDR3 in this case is CASSVQGTNNSPLHF. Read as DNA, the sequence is TGCGCCAGCAGCGTACAGGGTACCAATAATTCACCCCTCCACTTT.